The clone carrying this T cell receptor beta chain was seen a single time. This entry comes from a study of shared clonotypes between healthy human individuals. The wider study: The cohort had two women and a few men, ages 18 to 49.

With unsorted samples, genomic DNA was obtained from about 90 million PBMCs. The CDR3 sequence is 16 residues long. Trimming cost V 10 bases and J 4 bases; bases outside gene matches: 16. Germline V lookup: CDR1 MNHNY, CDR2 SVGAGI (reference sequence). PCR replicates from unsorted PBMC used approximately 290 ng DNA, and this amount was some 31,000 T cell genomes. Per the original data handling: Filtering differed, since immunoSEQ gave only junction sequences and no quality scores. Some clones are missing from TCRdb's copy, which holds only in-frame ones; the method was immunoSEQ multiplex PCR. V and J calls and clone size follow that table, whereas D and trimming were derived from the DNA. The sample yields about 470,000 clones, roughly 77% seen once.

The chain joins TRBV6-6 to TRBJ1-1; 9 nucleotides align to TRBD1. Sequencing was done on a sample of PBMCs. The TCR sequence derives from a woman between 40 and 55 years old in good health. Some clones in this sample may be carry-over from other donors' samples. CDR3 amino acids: CATYAYTGTGSTEAFF. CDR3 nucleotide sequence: TGTGCCACATACGCTTATACCGGGACAGGGAGCACTGAAGCTTTCTTT.